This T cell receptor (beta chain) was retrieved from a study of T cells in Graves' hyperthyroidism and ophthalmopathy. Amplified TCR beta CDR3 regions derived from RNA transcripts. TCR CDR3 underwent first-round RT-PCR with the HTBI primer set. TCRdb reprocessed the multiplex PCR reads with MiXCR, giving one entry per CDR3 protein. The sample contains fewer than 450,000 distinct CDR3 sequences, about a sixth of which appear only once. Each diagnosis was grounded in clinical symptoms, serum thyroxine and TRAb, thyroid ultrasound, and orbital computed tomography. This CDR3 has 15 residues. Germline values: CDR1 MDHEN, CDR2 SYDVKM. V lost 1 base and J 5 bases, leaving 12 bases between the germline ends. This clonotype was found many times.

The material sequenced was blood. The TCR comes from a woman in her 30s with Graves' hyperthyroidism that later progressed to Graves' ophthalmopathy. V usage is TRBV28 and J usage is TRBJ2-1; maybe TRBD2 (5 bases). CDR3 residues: CASSLSGSANNEQFF. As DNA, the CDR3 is TGTGCCAGCAGTTTATCGGGTAGCGCAAACAATGAGCAGTTCTTC. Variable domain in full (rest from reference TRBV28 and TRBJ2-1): DVKVTQSSRYLVKRTGEKVFLECVQDMDHENMFWYRQDPGLGLRLIYFSYDVKMKEKGDIPEGYSVSREKKERFSLILESASTNQTSMYLCASSLSGSANNEQFFGPGTRLTVL.